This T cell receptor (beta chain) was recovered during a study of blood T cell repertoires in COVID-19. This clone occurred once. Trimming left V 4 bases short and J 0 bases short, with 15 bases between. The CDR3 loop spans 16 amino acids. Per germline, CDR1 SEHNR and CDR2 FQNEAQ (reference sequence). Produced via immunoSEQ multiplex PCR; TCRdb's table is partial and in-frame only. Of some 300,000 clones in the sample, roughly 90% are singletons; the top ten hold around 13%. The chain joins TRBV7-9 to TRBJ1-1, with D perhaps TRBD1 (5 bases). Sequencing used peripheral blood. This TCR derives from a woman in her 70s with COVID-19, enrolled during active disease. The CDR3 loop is CASSSLRGSMNTEAFF. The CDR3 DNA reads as TGTGCCAGCAGCTCTCTTAGGGGCAGCATGAACACTGAAGCTTTCTTT.